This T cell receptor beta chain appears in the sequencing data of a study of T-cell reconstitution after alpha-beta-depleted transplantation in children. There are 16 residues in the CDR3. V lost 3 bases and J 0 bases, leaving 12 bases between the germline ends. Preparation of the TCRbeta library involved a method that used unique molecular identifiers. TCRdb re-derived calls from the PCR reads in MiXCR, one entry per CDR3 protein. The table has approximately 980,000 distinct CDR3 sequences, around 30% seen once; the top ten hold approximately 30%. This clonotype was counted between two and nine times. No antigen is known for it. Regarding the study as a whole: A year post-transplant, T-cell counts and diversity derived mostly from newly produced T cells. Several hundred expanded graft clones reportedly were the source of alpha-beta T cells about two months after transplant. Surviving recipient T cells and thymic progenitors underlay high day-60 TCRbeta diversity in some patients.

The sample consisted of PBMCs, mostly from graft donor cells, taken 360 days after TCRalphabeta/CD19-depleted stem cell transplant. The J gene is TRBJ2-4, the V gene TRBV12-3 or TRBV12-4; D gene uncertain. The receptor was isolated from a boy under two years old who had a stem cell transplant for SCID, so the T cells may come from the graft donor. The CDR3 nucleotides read TGTGCCAGCAGTTTCTCCATTGTACTAGCCAAAAACATTCAGTACTTC. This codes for CASSFSIVLAKNIQYF.